The 14 T cell receptor beta chains below come from one sample, sequenced in a study of beta chain features in type 1 diabetes. The study reverse transcribed the entire isolated RNA, so it sequenced expressed TCRB transcripts. Clones were sequenced by immunoSEQ multiplex PCR, and TCRdb holds only the in-frame ones, with some missing. The sample records about 290,000 clones, 8% being singletons. Sequencing used central memory CD4+ T cells from blood. The receptors stem from a young woman in good health.

The V and J genes are TRBV5-6 and TRBJ2-5, with 10 bases identical to TRBD2. Losses at the gene ends were 2 bases for V and 4 bases for J; bases not matched to a gene: 8. The length of the CDR3 is 16 residues. Looked up from germline, CDR1 is SGHDT and CDR2 is YYEEEE. As DNA, the CDR3 is TGTGCCAGCAGCTTCGGGCTAGCGGGGGTGGGAGAGACCCAGTACTTC. Protein product: CASSFGLAGVGETQYF.

This clone has just a few counts. The chain uses TRBV7-9 and TRBJ2-5, with D hard to call. The germline V and J ends were trimmed by 5 bases and 5 bases, with 21 bases remaining between them. Germline V gene data show CDR1 as SEHNR and CDR2 as FQNEAQ (reference sequence). The CDR3 is 16 amino acids. CDR3 sequence: CASSLSGQALGETQYF. The CDR3, as DNA: TGTGCCAGCAGCCTCTCCGGGCAGGCCTTGGGGGAGACCCAGTACTTC.

This clone was counted only a few times. This chain links TRBV7-9 with TRBJ1-4; D is ambiguous. The CDR3 is 13 amino acids. The germline V gene encodes CDR1 SEHNR and CDR2 FQNEAQ (reference sequence). V was clipped by 1 base and J by 8 bases, with 8 bases between them. The CDR3 DNA reads as TGTGCCAGCAGCTTAGATCAGCGGGAAAAACTGTTTTTT. This gives the protein CASSLDQREKLFF. Full variable domain (missing parts from reference TRBV7-9 and TRBJ1-4): DTGVSQNPRHKITKRGQNVTFRCDPISEHNRLYWYRQTLGQGPEFLTYFQNEAQLEKSRLLSDRFSAERPKGSFSTLEIQRTEQGDSAMYLCASSLDQREKLFFGSGTQLSVL.

The V gene is TRBV7-2, the J gene TRBJ1-5; D unclear. CDR1 SGHTA and CDR2 FQGNSA come from the germline V gene. The CDR3 is 13 residues long. Trimming took off 5 bases at V and 7 bases at J, with 12 bases between the two ends. Written as DNA, the CDR3 is TGTGCCAGCAGCCCGACCCCGGAGCAGCCCCAGCATTTT. It yields the protein CASSPTPEQPQHF.

This clone was counted between two and nine times. The chain uses TRBV5-1 and TRBJ2-5; D remains unclear. The CDR3 spans 14 residues. The germline V and J ends were trimmed by 1 base and 2 bases, with 9 bases remaining between them. Germline V gene lookup returns CDR1 SGHRS and CDR2 YFSETQ. CDR3 residues: CASSLFSDQETQYF. DNA of the CDR3: TGCGCCAGCAGCTTGTTTTCAGATCAAGAGACCCAGTACTTC.

This clone was seen a handful of times. The rearrangement joins TRBV7-6 to TRBJ2-3; 12 nucleotides match TRBD2. The CDR3 totals 16 residues. Germline CDR1 reads SGHVS; CDR2 reads FNYEAQ. Trimming cost V 4 bases and J 5 bases; bases outside gene matches: 7. CDR3 loop: CASSSRTSGKVDTQYF. CDR3 DNA: TGTGCCAGCAGCTCCCGGACTAGCGGGAAGGTAGATACGCAGTATTTT.

The chain has TRBV7-3 and TRBJ2-1, with D tentatively TRBD2 (5 bases). Trimming pared 2 bases from V and 14 bases from J, leaving 16 bases between. The CDR3 extends over 13 amino acids. Germline values: CDR1 SGHTA, CDR2 FQGTGA. CDR3 DNA: TGTGCCAGCAGCTTATATTCGGGGAAGGATGAGTTCTTC. Its protein product is CASSLYSGKDEFF.

The rearrangement uses TRBV18 and TRBJ1-2, with 7 positions matching TRBD1. Germline-derived CDR1 and CDR2 are KGHSH and LQKENI. V lost 3 bases to trimming and J lost 6 bases; unmatched junction nucleotides: 7. This CDR3 spans 14 amino acids. CDR3 amino acids: CASSPSRDSHGYTF. Here the CDR3 DNA reads TGTGCCAGCTCACCGTCCCGGGACAGCCATGGCTACACCTTC.

This chain uses TRBV7-9 with TRBJ1-1, with D perhaps TRBD1 (5 bases). Trimming took 5 bases from V and 8 from J, leaving 9 bases between them. The CDR3 totals 11 residues. Germline V gives CDR1 SEHNR, CDR2 FQNEAQ (reference sequence). Here the CDR3 reads CASSPRGEAFF. The CDR3 coding sequence is TGTGCCAGCAGCCCCCGGGGCGAAGCTTTCTTT.

This clone was detected ten times or more. The gene calls are TRBV7-8 and TRBJ2-7; D not resolved. The CDR3 runs to 13 residues. Looked up from germline, CDR1 is SGHVS and CDR2 is FQNEAQ. Trimming stripped 3 bases from V and 2 bases from J, with 8 bases between. The CDR3: CASSFLSTYEQYF. For the CDR3, the DNA is TGTGCCAGCAGCTTCCTCTCAACCTACGAGCAGTACTTC. The full variable domain, with the rest looked up from reference TRBV7-8 and TRBJ2-7, is GAGVSQSPRYKVAKRGQDVALRCDPISGHVSLFWYQQALGQGPEFLTYFQNEAQLDKSGLPSDRFFAERPEGSVSTLKIQRTQQEDSAVYLCASSFLSTYEQYFGPGTRLTVT.

V gene TRBV7-2 combines with J gene TRBJ2-1; possible D gene TRBD1, 6 bases. Per germline, CDR1 SGHTA and CDR2 FQGNSA. The CDR3 spans 14 residues. The V end lost 0 bases, the J end lost 10 bases, and 13 bases lay between the germline ends. CDR3 nucleotide sequence: TGTGCCAGCAGCTTAGCGTTCAGGGGTGGCGAGCAGTTCTTC. This codes for CASSLAFRGGEQFF.

This chain joins TRBV15 and TRBJ2-4; the D gene is possibly TRBD2 (5 bases). The CDR3 consists of 13 residues. Germline lookup yields CDR1 LNHNV and CDR2 YYDKDF (reference sequence). Trimming removed 8 bases at V and 1 base at J, with 9 bases between. The CDR3 nucleotides read TGTGCCACCGGGAGCCTCGCCAAAAACATTCAGTACTTC. Encoded protein: CATGSLAKNIQYF.

This rearrangement joins TRBV18 to TRBJ2-3, with a weak D call TRBD1 (5 bases). From germline, CDR1 is KGHSH and CDR2 LQKENI. This CDR3 is built from 15 residues. The V gene lost 6 bases and the J gene lost 3 bases, with 16 bases spanning the gap. The CDR3 nucleotides are TGTGCCAGCTCTCCAAATATACAGGTTACAGATACGCAGTATTTT. Translated, it gives CASSPNIQVTDTQYF.

V and J are TRBV15 and TRBJ2-1, with 8 bases fitting TRBD1. The length of the CDR3 is 15 residues. Germline CDR1 and CDR2: LNHNV and YYDKDF (reference sequence). V was clipped by 0 bases and J by 9 bases; unmatched bases: 7. The CDR3 region has the DNA TGTGCCACCAGCAGAGACAGGGGGCGGATGGGTGAGCAGTTCTTC. Its protein product is CATSRDRGRMGEQFF.